The sequence of this TCR beta chain was determined in a study of CD8 T cells in ankylosing spondylitis. On this clonotype itself: Its antigen remains unidentified.

One entry per CDR3 protein, called by TCRdb with MiXCR from the 5' RACE reads. In the table there are about 700,000 distinct CDR3 sequences, 15% to 20% of which are singletons. Findings and limits, study-wide: Characteristic of ankylosing spondylitis blood, it appeared, was a TCR beta motif comprising roughly 8 highly homologous variants.

Germline CDR1 LGHDT, CDR2 YNNKEL (reference sequence). The CDR3 sequence is 18 residues long. V was clipped by 2 bases and J by 2 bases; unmatched bases: 8. The receptor was derived from a male donor with ankylosing spondylitis. Sequencing was done on a sample of blood, either unsorted or a sorted T cell fraction (not recorded which). The chain is built from TRBV3-1 and TRBJ2-7, with 14 bases fitting TRBD2. The CDR3 bases are TGTGCCAGCAGCCAAACCGGGACTAGCGGGAGTGGGACCTACGAGCAGTACTTC. Translation: CASSQTGTSGSGTYEQYF.